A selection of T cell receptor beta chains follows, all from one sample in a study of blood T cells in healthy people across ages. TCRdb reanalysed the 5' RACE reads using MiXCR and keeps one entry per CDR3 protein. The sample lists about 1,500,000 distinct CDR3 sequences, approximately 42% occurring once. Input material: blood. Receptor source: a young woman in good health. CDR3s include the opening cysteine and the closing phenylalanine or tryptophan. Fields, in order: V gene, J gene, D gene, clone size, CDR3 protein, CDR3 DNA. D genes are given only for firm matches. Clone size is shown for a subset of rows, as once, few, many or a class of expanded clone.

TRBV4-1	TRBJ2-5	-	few	CVPCPGDQETQYF	TGCGTCCCATGCCCCGGGGACCAAGAGACCCAGTACTTC
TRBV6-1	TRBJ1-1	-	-	CASQLRGDTEAFF	TGTGCCAGCCAGCTCAGGGGAGACACTGAAGCTTTCTTT
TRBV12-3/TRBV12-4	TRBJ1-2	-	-	CASSKDHYGYTF	TGTGCCAGCAGCAAAGACCACTATGGCTACACCTTC
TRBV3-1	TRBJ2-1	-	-	CASSLYSGTERYNEQFF	TGTGCCAGCAGCTTATACTCCGGGACTGAAAGATACAATGAGCAGTTCTTC
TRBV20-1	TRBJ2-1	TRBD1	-	CSARGDSNEQFF	TGCAGTGCTAGAGGGGACAGCAATGAGCAGTTCTTC
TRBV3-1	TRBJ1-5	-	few	CASSQGAGVRQPQHF	TGTGCCAGCAGCCAAGGGGCAGGGGTCCGTCAGCCCCAGCATTTT
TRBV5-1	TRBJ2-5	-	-	CASSFGRKETQYF	TGCGCCAGCAGCTTCGGTCGGAAAGAGACCCAGTACTTC
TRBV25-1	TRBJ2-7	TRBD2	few	CASSEQEGGAHEQYF	TGTGCCAGCAGTGAACAGGAGGGAGGGGCGCACGAGCAGTACTTC
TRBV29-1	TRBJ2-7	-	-	CSVEDESSYEQYF	TGCAGCGTTGAAGACGAGAGCTCCTACGAGCAGTACTTC
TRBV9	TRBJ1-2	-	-	CATSGWDGSNYGYTF	TGTGCCACCAGCGGGTGGGACGGTAGTAACTATGGCTACACCTTC
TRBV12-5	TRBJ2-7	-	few	CASGGQQGYEQYF	TGTGCTAGTGGCGGTCAACAGGGCTACGAGCAGTACTTC
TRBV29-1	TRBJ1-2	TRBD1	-	CSVDGTGKADGYTF	TGCAGCGTTGACGGGACAGGGAAGGCGGATGGCTACACCTTC
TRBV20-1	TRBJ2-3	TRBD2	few	CSASSGVTDTQYF	TGCAGTGCCTCTAGCGGGGTAACAGATACGCAGTATTTT
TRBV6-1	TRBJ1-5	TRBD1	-	CASSEFQGAPPQHF	TGTGCCAGCAGTGAGTTTCAGGGGGCCCCGCCCCAGCATTTT
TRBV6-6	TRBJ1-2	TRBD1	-	CASFQGQGYGGYTF	TGTGCCAGCTTCCAGGGACAGGGATACGGTGGCTACACCTTC
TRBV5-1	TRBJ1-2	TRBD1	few	CASGNDRGDYGYTF	TGCGCCAGCGGCAATGACAGGGGCGACTATGGCTACACCTTC
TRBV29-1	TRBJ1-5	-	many	CSVGTGSNQPQHF	TGCAGCGTTGGAACAGGGAGCAATCAGCCCCAGCATTTT
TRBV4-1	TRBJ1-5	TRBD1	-	CASSQEPGTVNQPQHF	TGCGCCAGCAGCCAAGAACCCGGGACAGTAAATCAGCCCCAGCATTTT
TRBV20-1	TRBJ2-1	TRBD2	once	CSARDASGGYNEQFF	TGCAGTGCTAGAGATGCTAGCGGGGGGTACAATGAGCAGTTCTTC
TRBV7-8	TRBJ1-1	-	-	CASSLGLGGIGEAFF	TGTGCCAGCAGCTTAGGGCTAGGGGGTATCGGTGAAGCTTTCTTT
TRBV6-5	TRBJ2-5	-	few	CASSYSWARKETQYF	TGTGCCAGCAGTTACTCGTGGGCACGGAAAGAGACCCAGTACTTC
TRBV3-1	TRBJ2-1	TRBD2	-	CASSHGGGEQFF	TGTGCCAGCAGCCATGGCGGGGGTGAGCAGTTCTTC
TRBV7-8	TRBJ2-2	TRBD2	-	CASSPRASGAGELFF	TGTGCCAGCAGCCCACGGGCTAGCGGAGCCGGGGAGCTGTTTTTT
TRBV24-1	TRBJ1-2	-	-	CATGGTYYGYTF	TGTGCCACCGGAGGGACTTACTATGGCTACACCTTC
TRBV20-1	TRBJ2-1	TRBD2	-	CSAESVAGAEQFF	TGCAGTGCTGAGTCGGTAGCGGGAGCTGAGCAGTTCTTC
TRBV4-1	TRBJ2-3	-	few	CASSLTSQGPDTQYF	TGCGCCAGCAGCCTAACTAGTCAGGGGCCCGATACGCAGTATTTT
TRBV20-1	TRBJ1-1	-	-	CSARDRGGGGRTEAFF	TGCAGTGCTAGAGATCGGGGTGGGGGAGGGCGAACTGAAGCTTTCTTT
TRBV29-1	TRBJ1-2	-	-	CSVEHRGQSDYGYTF	TGCAGCGTTGAGCACCGCGGACAGAGCGACTATGGCTACACCTTC
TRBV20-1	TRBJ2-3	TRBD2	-	CSASNPRAGGDTQYF	TGCAGTGCTAGTAATCCCAGAGCGGGAGGCGATACGCAGTATTTT